This T cell receptor (beta chain) was recovered during a study of cytomegalovirus exposure and HLA in healthy donors. TCRdb's copy holds only in-frame clones and misses some; the assay was immunoSEQ multiplex PCR. Of a few hundred thousand clones in the sample, more than 75% were seen once. The V end was cut by 5 bases, the J end by 9 bases, with 13 bases between. This CDR3 is 12 amino acids long. Germline V gene sequence: CDR1 LNHDA, CDR2 SQIVND (reference sequence). The receptor comes from a woman aged 18-35 years in good health and CMV-seronegative. Sequencing was performed on PBMCs. The V gene is TRBV19, the J gene TRBJ2-5; no clear D. The CDR3 coding sequence is TGTGCCAGTAGTGACCGCGCCGGGTCCCAGTACTTC. It encodes CASSDRAGSQYF. Drawing the rest from reference TRBV19 and TRBJ2-5, the complete variable domain is DGGITQSPKYLFRKEGQNVTLSCEQNLNHDAMYWYRQDPGQGLRLIYYSQIVNDFQKGDIAEGYSVSREKKESFPLTVTSAQKNPTAFYLCASSDRAGSQYFGPGTRLLVL.